This T cell receptor (beta chain) was sequenced during a study of blood T cell repertoires in COVID-19. On the study more broadly: Samples representing acute and convalescent COVID-19 were sourced from the United States, Italy and Spain. From T cells, B-cell-depleted T cells, or PBMCs came the material, which was cDNA or gDNA.

Original analysis: Nucleated cell number was recorded as an estimate derived from reference gene primer amplification. Here immunoSEQ multiplex PCR was the method, and the copy in TCRdb shows in-frame clones only, minus some. V, J and clone size are those of that table, while D and trimming were read from the DNA. The sample yields tens of thousands of clones, 70% to 85% seen once. The V and J ends lost 6 bases and 3 bases respectively, with 14 bases between them. Germline V gives CDR1 MNHEY, CDR2 SVGAGI. The CDR3 extends over 14 amino acids. V and J are TRBV6-5 and TRBJ1-1; no definite D call. Sequenced input: peripheral blood. The TCR sequence derives from a human donor in a cohort sampled during active COVID-19. As DNA, the CDR3 is TGTGCCAGCAGGGTCGGACTTATTTACACTGAAGCTTTCTTT. Encoded protein: CASRVGLIYTEAFF.